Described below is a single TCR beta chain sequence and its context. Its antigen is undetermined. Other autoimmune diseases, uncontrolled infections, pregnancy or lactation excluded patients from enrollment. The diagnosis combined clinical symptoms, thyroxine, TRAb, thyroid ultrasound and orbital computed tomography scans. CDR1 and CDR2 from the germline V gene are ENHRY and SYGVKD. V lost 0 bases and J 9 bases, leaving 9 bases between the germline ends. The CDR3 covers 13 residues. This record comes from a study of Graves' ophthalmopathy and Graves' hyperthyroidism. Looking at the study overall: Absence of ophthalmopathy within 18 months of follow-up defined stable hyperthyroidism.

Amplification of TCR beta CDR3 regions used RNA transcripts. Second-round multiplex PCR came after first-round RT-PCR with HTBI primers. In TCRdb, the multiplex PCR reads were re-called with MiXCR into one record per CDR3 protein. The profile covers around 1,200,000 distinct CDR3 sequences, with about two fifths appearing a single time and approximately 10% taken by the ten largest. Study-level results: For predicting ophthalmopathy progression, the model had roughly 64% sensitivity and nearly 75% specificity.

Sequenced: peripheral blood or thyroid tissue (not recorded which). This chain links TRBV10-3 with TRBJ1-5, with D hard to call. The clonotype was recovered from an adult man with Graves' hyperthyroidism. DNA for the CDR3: TGTGCCATCAGTGAGTCGGCGGACCGGCCCCAGCATTTT. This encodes CAISESADRPQHF.